Following are 20 T cell receptor beta chains from one sample sequenced in a study of T cell changes during pregnancy in multiple sclerosis. Here immunoSEQ multiplex PCR was the method, and the copy in TCRdb shows in-frame clones only, minus some. In the table there are under 110,000 clones, 91% of which are singletons. The source material was peripheral blood, sampled before pregnancy. The receptors derive from a female donor with multiple sclerosis, enrolled in a pregnancy study.

The chain recombines TRBV29-1 with TRBJ2-5, with TRBD1 matching 8 bases. CDR1 is SQVTM, CDR2 ANQGSEA, per germline. The CDR3 spans 12 residues. V lost 5 bases to trimming and J lost 1 base; unmatched junction nucleotides: 0. CDR3 DNA: TGCAGCGTTACAGGGGGCCAAGAGACCCAGTACTTC. As protein: CSVTGGQETQYF. Combining the CDR3 with reference TRBV29-1 and TRBJ2-5 gives the whole variable domain SAVISQKPSRDICQRGTSLTIQCQVDSQVTMMFWYRQQPGQSLTLIATANQGSEATYESGFVIDKFPISRPNLTFSTLTVSNMSPEDSSIYLCSVTGGQETQYFGPGTRLLVL.

The J gene is TRBJ2-7, the V gene TRBV6-5; TRBD1 matches at 8 bases. The germline V gene encodes CDR1 MNHEY and CDR2 SVGAGI. The CDR3 contains 14 residues. V dropped 10 bases and J dropped 0; count of bases not matched to a gene: 8. CDR3 sequence: CATEGQASSYEQYF. The DNA of the CDR3 is TGTGCCACCGAGGGACAGGCGAGCTCCTACGAGCAGTACTTC.

The J gene is TRBJ1-2, the V gene TRBV18; TRBD1 agrees at 8 bases. CDR1 and CDR2 from the germline V gene are KGHSH and LQKENI. CDR3 length: 15 amino acids. V trimming: 5 bases; J trimming: 4 bases; junction bases outside the gene matches: 9. In DNA, the CDR3 is TGTGCCAGCTCAACATCAGGGGGCCAAGTCTATGGCTACACCTTC. This encodes CASSTSGGQVYGYTF.

This clone was detected once. The CDR3 protein is CASSPIAGTLIYEQYF. The CDR3 DNA is TGTGCCAGCAGCCCAATTGCCGGGACACTTATCTACGAGCAGTACTTC. The gene calls are TRBV11-3 and TRBJ2-7, with D possibly matching TRBD1 (6 bases). With 5 bases removed from V and 3 bases from J, the gap between germline ends came to 20 bases. CDR1 SGHNT and CDR2 YENEEA come from the germline V gene. This CDR3 is 16 amino acids long.

The chain recombines TRBV5-1 with TRBJ2-3; D is possibly TRBD2 (6 bases). The CDR3 extends over 13 amino acids. The germline V gene encodes CDR1 SGHRS and CDR2 YFSETQ. The V end was cut by 3 bases, the J end by 4 bases, with 9 bases between. The CDR3 nucleotides are TGCGCCAGCAGCTCGTGGGGGGCAGATACGCAGTATTTT. Encoded protein: CASSSWGADTQYF. The whole variable domain, remainder taken from reference TRBV5-1 and TRBJ2-3, is KAGVTQTPRYLIKTRGQQVTLSCSPISGHRSVSWYQQTPGQGLQFLFEYFSETQRNKGNFPGRFSGRQFSNSRSEMNVSTLELGDSALYLCASSSWGADTQYFGPGTRLTVL.

The V gene is TRBV9, the J gene TRBJ1-1; 7 nucleotides align to TRBD1. The CDR3 has 14 amino acids. Trimming removed 0 bases from V and 11 bases from J; junction bases left unmatched: 10. Per the germline V gene, CDR1 is SGDLS and CDR2 is YYNGEE. Written as DNA, the CDR3 is TGTGCCAGCAGCGTAGGAGGAGGGGGCTTTCGGGCTTTCTTT. Translating gives CASSVGGGGFRAFF.

V and J are TRBV6-5 and TRBJ1-2; D unresolved. The V gene's germline CDR1 is MNHEY and CDR2 SVGAGI. Trimming pared 2 bases from V and 1 base from J, leaving 14 bases between. The CDR3 totals 16 residues. The CDR3 spells CASSYLPLRGNYGYTF. Here the CDR3 DNA reads TGTGCCAGCAGTTACCTCCCCCTTCGGGGTAACTATGGCTACACCTTC.

The V and J genes are TRBV5-4 and TRBJ2-5; a possible D gene is TRBD1 (6 bases). Germline V gene data show CDR1 as SGHNT and CDR2 as YYREEE (reference sequence). Trimming removed 2 bases from V and 5 bases from J, with 13 bases in between. The CDR3 has 14 amino acids. The CDR3 region has the DNA TGTGCCAGCAGCTTACCGGGACATGGTGAGACCCAGTACTTC. Amino acid sequence: CASSLPGHGETQYF.

The gene calls are TRBV7-8 and TRBJ2-5; D may be TRBD2 (5 bases). CDR3 length equals 14 residues. Germline assignment: CDR1 SGHVS and CDR2 FQNEAQ. Trimming removed 1 base from V and 2 bases from J, with 8 bases in between. DNA for the CDR3: TGTGCCAGCAGCTTAGGAGAGCGGCAAGAGACCCAGTACTTC. Translation gives CASSLGERQETQYF.

The count of this clone is one. The V and J genes are TRBV7-8 and TRBJ1-1; TRBD1 aligns across 7 bases. Germline CDR1 and CDR2: SGHVS and FQNEAQ. This CDR3 region has 13 residues. V dropped 5 bases and J dropped 3; count of bases not matched to a gene: 3. Here the CDR3 DNA reads TGTGCCAGCAGCCGTGACAGGGACACTGAAGCTTTCTTT. It codes for CASSRDRDTEAFF.

The chain is built from TRBV18 and TRBJ1-2; 7 bases match TRBD1. V lost 5 bases to trimming and J lost 6 bases; unmatched junction nucleotides: 3. The CDR3 extends over 12 amino acids. CDR1 is KGHSH and CDR2 is LQKENI in the germline V gene. CDR3: CASSGTEDGYTF. DNA of the CDR3: TGTGCCAGCTCAGGGACAGAGGATGGCTACACCTTC.

The chain employs TRBV14 and TRBJ2-7; weak D call: TRBD1 (6 bases). The CDR3 has 16 residues. In germline, CDR1 is SGHDN, CDR2 FVKESK. Trimming took 3 bases from V and 2 from J, leaving 17 bases between them. The CDR3 protein is CASSHRIRGLAYEQYF. DNA for the CDR3: TGTGCCAGCAGCCATCGCATCAGGGGTCTCGCCTACGAGCAGTACTTC.

V gene TRBV9 combines with J gene TRBJ1-2, with D uncertain. Looked up from germline, CDR1 is SGDLS and CDR2 is YYNGEE. The V gene lost 1 base and the J gene lost 7 bases, with 11 bases spanning the gap. The CDR3 loop spans 13 amino acids. The CDR3 DNA reads as TGTGCCAGCAGCGTAATCACTGGTTCTGGCTACACCTTC. It codes for CASSVITGSGYTF.

The chain employs TRBV18 and TRBJ2-4; D uncertain. The CDR3 totals 16 residues. CDR1 KGHSH and CDR2 LQKENI come from the germline V gene. V shed 3 bases and J shed 1 base, with 13 bases lying between them. CDR3 loop: CASSPTAAGAKNIQYF. CDR3 DNA sequence: TGTGCCAGCTCACCGACGGCGGCCGGCGCCAAAAACATTCAGTACTTC.

This chain links TRBV19 with TRBJ2-3, with 11 bases lining up with TRBD1. The V gene's germline CDR1 is LNHDA and CDR2 SQIVND (reference sequence). V was clipped by 2 bases and J by 7 bases; unmatched bases: 5. The CDR3 consists of 15 residues. CDR3 nucleotides: TGTGCCAGTAGTATACGGACAGGGGGCAAATATACGCAGTATTTT. This codes for CASSIRTGGKYTQYF.

This chain joins TRBV19 and TRBJ2-7, with TRBD1 matching over 8 bases. The V gene's germline CDR1 is LNHDA and CDR2 SQIVND (reference sequence). This CDR3 comprises 15 residues. V shed 6 bases and J 5 bases; nucleotides not matched to a gene: 12. The CDR3 DNA is TGTGCCAGTAGCAGAGGGAGGACAGGGCTCGACGAGCAGTACTTC. As protein: CASSRGRTGLDEQYF.

About this clone: Germline is not matched at one junction end, which may reflect a read error. This chain links TRBV9 with TRBJ2-1; TRBD2 matches at 9 bases. The CDR3 spans 16 residues. Germline CDR1 reads SGDLS; CDR2 reads YYNGEE. CDR3 in DNA: TGTGCCGGCAGCAAAAGAGGGACTAGCATCTACAATGAGCAGTTCTTC. Its protein is CAGSKRGTSIYNEQFF.

This sequence joins TRBV11-3 and TRBJ2-3, with 13 bases fitting TRBD2. V was pared by 5 bases and J by 1 base, with 6 bases of the junction left unmatched. Germline CDR1 SGHNT, CDR2 YENEEA. This CDR3 contains 17 residues. The CDR3 region has the DNA TGTGCCAGCAGCCCAGGACTAGCGGGAGTGGGCACAGATACGCAGTATTTT. It yields the protein CASSPGLAGVGTDTQYF. Drawing the rest from reference TRBV11-3 and TRBJ2-3, the complete variable domain is EAGVVQSPRYKIIEKKQPVAFWCNPISGHNTLYWYLQNLGQGPELLIRYENEEAVDDSQLPKDRFSAERLKGVDSTLKIQPAELGDSAVYLCASSPGLAGVGTDTQYFGPGTRLTVL.

The chain combines TRBV5-1 with TRBJ2-2, with 8 bases lining up with TRBD1. After removal of 0 bases from V and 1 base from J, the junction contained 5 bases not matched to a gene. The V gene's germline CDR1 is SGHRS and CDR2 YFSETQ. The CDR3 runs to 17 residues. The CDR3 DNA sequence: TGCGCCAGCAGCTTGGGGCAGGGGGCACTGAACACCGGGGAGCTGTTTTTT. Protein: CASSLGQGALNTGELFF.

The chain has TRBV11-2 and TRBJ2-1, with 8 bases identical to TRBD2. The ends lost 6 bases at V and 5 bases at J; junction bases unmatched: 9. CDR1 and CDR2 from the germline V gene are SGHAT and FQNNGV. The CDR3 runs to 15 residues. This chain's CDR3 is CASRRPGGVNNEQFF. The CDR3 nucleotides read TGTGCCAGCAGACGACCCGGGGGGGTAAACAATGAGCAGTTCTTC.